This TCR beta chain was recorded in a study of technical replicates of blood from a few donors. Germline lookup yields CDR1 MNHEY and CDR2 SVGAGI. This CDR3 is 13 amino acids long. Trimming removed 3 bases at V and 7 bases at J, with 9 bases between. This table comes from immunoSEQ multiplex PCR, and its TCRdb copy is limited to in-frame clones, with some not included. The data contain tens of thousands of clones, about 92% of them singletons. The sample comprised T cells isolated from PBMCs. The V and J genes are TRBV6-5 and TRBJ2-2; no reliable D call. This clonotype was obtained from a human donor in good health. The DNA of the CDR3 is TGTGCCAGCAGTTATGGTGCGGACGGGGAGCTGTTTTTT. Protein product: CASSYGADGELFF.